This note documents a single TCR beta chain sequence. No antigen is known for it. This specimen comes from a study of beta chain features in type 1 diabetes. Study context: Taken together, all samples contributed around 100 million examined sorted cells. Study conclusions and caveats: Any HLA-type effect on TCRB rearrangement remained unresolved here.

Germline CDR1 SGHTA, CDR2 FQGTGA. This CDR3 spans 13 amino acids. With 6 bases removed from V and 15 bases from J, the gap between germline ends came to 21 bases. The whole isolated RNA underwent reverse transcription, so sequencing captured expressed TCRB transcripts. TCRdb's table, derived via immunoSEQ multiplex PCR, lists solely in-frame clones and lacks some. This table holds over 100,000 clones, approximately 39% found once. The chain couples TRBV7-3 to TRBJ2-1; a weak D match, TRBD2 (5 bases). Specimen: stem cell memory CD4+ T cells from blood. The source of this sequence is a woman aged 18-35 years in good health. The CDR3 bases are TGTGCCAGCAGAACCACGGCAGCCGGGATACCGTTCTTC. Residues: CASRTTAAGIPFF.